This T cell receptor (beta chain) was profiled in a study of identical twins (dated by TCRdb to about 2016). About the investigation overall: To test whether fetal clonotypes persist, this study deep-sequenced TCR alpha and beta repertoires from monozygotic twins, from unrelated adults of various ages, and from cord blood. To rule out contamination, the twin experiments were replicated at different times with different library preparation protocols.

Every donor in the study was a healthy Caucasian. The twin cohort consisted of three pairs of female monozygotic twins, all aged roughly 18 to 30 years. The RNA used for TCR libraries was isolated from peripheral blood mononuclear cells. Overall study results and their limits: Because the same donors could not be followed over many years, the conclusions depended on cross-sectional statistical analysis. Invariant T cells such as MAIT and iNKT could partly confound zero-insertion analyses, although diverse VJ usage argued against such confounding for most clonotypes. Out-of-frame TCR alpha sequences shared between twins showed an excess of low generation-probability sequences compared with coincidental sharing between unrelated individuals. Recombination models systematically underestimated out-of-frame TCR alpha sharing in monozygotic twins but agreed with sharing between unrelated individuals. Abundant cord blood beta clonotypes carried fewer insertions; young adult naive repertoires showed a weaker similar trend, while memory repertoires showed none. The excess sharing between twins in beta out-of-frame sequences was weaker because fewer shared sequences reduced the signal-to-noise ratio.

Libraries came from 5' RACE. The sequencing machine was an Illumina HiSeq 2000. Template switching added a universal primer binding site, and the final cDNA carried a unique molecular identifier that allowed TCR cDNA molecules to be counted accurately. First-strand cDNA for TCR alpha and beta chains was synthesized from specific primers in the conserved constant-segment region. To control for contamination, each cDNA library was double barcoded with a SMART-Mk sample barcode plus Illumina barcodes. TruSeq adapter sequences and Illumina sample barcodes were added in two successive PCR steps. The TCR alpha and beta cDNA libraries were sequenced on the Illumina HiSeq platform using custom primers. The original pipeline was this. Unique molecular identifiers were extracted from raw reads with MiGEC, and CDR3 positions were determined with MiXCR. Recombination models were inferred per individual with the repgenHMM and IGoR tools using an EM algorithm. The analysis of shared clonotypes was done with the tcR package in R, with sharing normalized by the product of cloneset sizes. To study raw recombination free of thymic and clonal selection effects, out-of-frame nonproductive sequences were analyzed. TCRdb trimmed the raw reads at Q25, called clones with MiXCR and kept productive beta chains. All rows with the same CDR3 protein become a single entry with the most common DNA and genes. The V and J calls were not made by the authors but by TCRdb's processing. In all, the sample holds 550,000 to 700,000 distinct CDR3 sequences, and 21% of those were seen once. Approximately 4.3% of the sample belongs to the ten largest clones.

The cysteine opens and the phenylalanine closes a CDR3 of 11 amino acids. Only the CDR3 DNA stays, 33 bases, in frame from base 1. The germline V gene (reference sequence) sets CDR1 to LNHDA and CDR2 to SQIVND. As to this clonotype: What this receptor recognizes is not known. One end of the junction is discordant with germline, which a read error may explain.

Another study also made use of these data, one on T cells expressing NK-cell markers. According to the second study: Three sorted T-cell subsets (CD3+CD56+NKG2C+, CD3+CD56+NKG2C- and CD3+CD56-NKG2C+) from under ten donors had their TCR beta-chain repertoires profiled. Of the eight sequenced donors, seven were found to be HCMV-seropositive and one was found to be HCMV-seronegative. To restrict sorting to alphabetaTCR-expressing T cells, an anti-gammadeltaTCR antibody was added in several experiments. In six or seven donors, the dominant CD3+CD56+NKG2C+ clonotypes ranked among the top 10 CD8+ clonotypes, making up 1.0-7.0% of CD8+ T cells. Those dominant clonotypes were again the most abundant among CD3+CD56-NKG2C+ cells in a handful of donors, at roughly 28.3-60.1%. Whether the expanded NKG2C-expressing T cell clones were specific for HCMV antigens remained unclear. The study sequenced eight donors, all healthy volunteers chosen at random: three men and five women. A commercial ELISA kit detecting HCMV-specific IgG in serum was used to determine HCMV serostatus. For over five donors, bulk peripheral blood T-cell repertoires were additionally sequenced from unsorted PBMC. Reads were demultiplexed and grouped by UMI with MIGEC, and clonotypes were assembled and quantified with MiTCR. Only TCR cDNA sequences supported by at least two reads were kept to exclude erroneous sequences. The tcR package was used for downstream repertoire analysis, and clonotypes were matched between fractions using CDR3 nucleotide sequence together with V segment. Antigen specificity was annotated against VDJdb with VDJmatch, allowing one amino acid substitution in CDR3.

The V gene is TRBV19 and the J gene is TRBJ2-3; 7 nucleotides in the junction match TRBD2. The specimen was PBMCs. This receptor was taken from a woman under 30 in good health. In nucleotide form, the sequence is TGTGCCAGTTCCGTGGGGGAGGGCCGAGATTTT. Its protein product is CASSVGEGRDF.